One and the same sample provided the 18 T cell receptor beta chains below, sequenced in a study of control samples from healthy donors and cancer patients. TCRdb's table, derived via immunoSEQ multiplex PCR, lists solely in-frame clones and lacks some. The sample contains 150,000 to 180,000 clones, approximately 93% of which appear only once. The sample comprised blood. These TCRs come from a middle-aged man in good health.

Here the CDR3 reads CASASDHYEQYF. CDR3 coding DNA: TGTGCCAGCGCTTCAGATCACTACGAGCAGTACTTC. The chain is built from TRBV12-3 or TRBV12-4 and TRBJ2-7; D uncertain. V was shortened by 8 bases and J by 3 bases, with 11 bases between the two germline ends. The CDR3 runs 12 residues.

Regarding this clone: The CDR3 does not close with the conserved phenylalanine or tryptophan, likely indicating a read error. No DNA is shown, since the ends of the CDR3 on it are uncertain; the CDR3 is the one TCRdb lists. The chain combines TRBV6-5 with TRBJ1-4; the listed D gene, TRBD1, was not tested against the DNA. Counting both end residues, the CDR3 totals 14 amino acids. CDR1 and CDR2 (germline): MNHEY, SVGAGI. The CDR3 here is CASSYSVTSGREVR.

This rearrangement joins TRBV21-1 to TRBJ2-5; the tabulated D call, TRBD1, remains unverified against the DNA. TRBV21-1 is shown as a pseudogene. The CDR3 totals 15 residues. CDR3 in amino acids: CASSKEEDSQETQYF. DNA of the CDR3: TGTGCCAGCAGCAAAGAGGAAGACAGCCAAGAGACCCAGTACTTC.

This clone was seen only a few times. This CDR3 reads CASSQVVSSPNYGYTF. The CDR3 region has the DNA TGCGCCAGCAGCCAAGTTGTAAGCTCTCCTAACTATGGCTACACCTTC. The chain employs TRBV4-1 and TRBJ1-2; no reliable D call. The germline gives CDR1 MGHRA, CDR2 YSYEKL. This CDR3 comprises 16 residues. V lost 1 base and J 0 bases, leaving 12 bases between the germline ends.

The chain carries TRBV5-5 and TRBJ2-2; weak D call: TRBD1 (6 bases). V lost 3 bases and J 5 bases, leaving 17 bases between the germline ends. The CDR3 is 16 amino acids. Germline V gene sequence: CDR1 SGHKS, CDR2 YYEKEE (reference sequence). The CDR3 loop is CASSSGVTGRTGELFF. The CDR3 DNA reads as TGTGCCAGCAGCTCTGGCGTAACAGGGAGAACCGGGGAGCTGTTTTTT.

The J gene is TRBJ2-1, the V gene TRBV7-9, with unresolved D. Looked up from germline, CDR1 is SEHNR and CDR2 is FQNEAQ (reference sequence). CDR3 size: 12 residues. The ends were cut back, 5 bases at V and 10 bases at J, with 12 bases in the middle. The CDR3 reads CASSTSGWEQFF. The CDR3 nucleotides read TGTGCCAGCAGCACCTCAGGATGGGAGCAGTTCTTC.

The gene calls are TRBV6-5 and TRBJ1-2; TRBD1 aligns across 8 bases. This CDR3 has 13 residues. Germline values: CDR1 MNHEY, CDR2 SVGAGI. V trimming: 7 bases; J trimming: 3 bases; junction bases outside the gene matches: 4. Here the CDR3 reads CASNPGGHYGYTF. CDR3 DNA: TGTGCCAGCAATCCAGGGGGCCACTATGGCTACACCTTC.

The rearrangement joins TRBV13 to TRBJ1-4; D unclear. This CDR3 has 13 residues. Germline-derived CDR1 and CDR2 are PRHDT and FYEKMQ (reference sequence). Trimming took off 5 bases at V and 4 bases at J, with 8 bases between the two ends. Here the CDR3 reads CASSHPGNEKLFF. The CDR3 DNA is TGTGCCAGCAGCCACCCCGGTAATGAAAAACTGTTTTTT.

The rearrangement joins TRBV19 to TRBJ1-5, with 8 bases lining up with TRBD1. The V and J ends lost 5 bases and 6 bases, in that order; junction bases with no gene match: 6. Germline assignment: CDR1 LNHDA and CDR2 SQIVND (reference sequence). The CDR3 totals 14 residues. CDR3 sequence reads: CASSSGTGVQPQHF. Here the CDR3 DNA reads TGTGCCAGTAGTTCTGGGACAGGAGTTCAGCCCCAGCATTTT.

This clone was seen just once. This chain uses TRBV6-1 with TRBJ2-3; D call uncertain. The CDR3 length is 17 residues. V lost 1 base and J lost 7, with 21 bases in between. Germline assignment: CDR1 MNHNS and CDR2 SASEGT. The DNA for the CDR3 is TGTGCCAGCAGTGAAGAGCTCCTCCCGGGTAAGGCGAATACGCAGTATTTT. Residues: CASSEELLPGKANTQYF.

This chain links TRBV11-2 with TRBJ2-1, with TRBD1 matching over 10 bases. Germline V gene sequence: CDR1 SGHAT, CDR2 FQNNGV. The V gene end was trimmed by 1 base and the J gene end by 6 bases; junction bases not matched to a gene: 6. The CDR3 has 16 amino acids. The CDR3 coding sequence is TGTGCCAGCAGCTTAGCGTTGAGGACAGGGGGCAATGAGCAGTTCTTC. Encoded protein: CASSLALRTGGNEQFF.

This chain joins TRBV27 and TRBJ1-1; unclear D gene. Germline CDR1 reads MNHEY; CDR2 reads SMNVEV (reference sequence). The V end was cut by 3 bases, the J end by 1 base, with 12 bases between. This CDR3 is built from 15 residues. The CDR3 sequence: CASSLAEAANTEAFF. The CDR3 nucleotides are TGTGCCAGCAGTTTGGCGGAAGCGGCGAACACTGAAGCTTTCTTT.

The chain carries TRBV18 and TRBJ2-4; D might be TRBD2 (5 bases). The V gene's germline CDR1 is KGHSH and CDR2 LQKENI. The CDR3 is 14 amino acids. The V end lost 3 bases, the J end lost 10 bases, and 16 bases lay between the germline ends. CDR3 sequence: CASSPRTDLGIQYF. In DNA, the CDR3 is TGTGCCAGCTCACCGAGGACTGACCTAGGGATTCAGTACTTC.

V gene TRBV11-2 combines with J gene TRBJ2-2, with D perhaps TRBD1 (6 bases). Germline V lookup: CDR1 SGHAT, CDR2 FQNNGV. V was pared by 1 base and J by 6 bases, with 9 bases between. This CDR3 has 14 amino acids. As DNA, the CDR3 is TGTGCCAGCAGCTTAGGGGGGCGCGCCGGGGAGCTGTTTTTT. Translation gives CASSLGGRAGELFF.

This clone was detected a few times. The V call is TRBV3-1 (or the pseudogene TRBV3-2), the J call TRBJ1-2; 7 nucleotides agree with TRBD1. V lost 3 bases to trimming and J lost 6 bases; unmatched junction nucleotides: 4. CDR3 length equals 13 residues. CDR1 is LGHDT, CDR2 YNNKEL, per germline (reference sequence). This CDR3 reads CASSHGTGDGYTF. In DNA, the CDR3 is TGTGCCAGCAGCCACGGAACAGGGGATGGCTACACCTTC.

The chain is built from TRBV6-5 and TRBJ1-2, with D possibly matching TRBD1 (5 bases). Germline-derived CDR1 and CDR2 are MNHEY and SVGAGI. This CDR3 comprises 12 residues. The V and J ends lost 6 bases and 5 bases respectively, with 10 bases between them. The CDR3 region has the DNA TGTGCCAGCAGCGAGGGGAGTTATGGCTACACCTTC. Its translation: CASSEGSYGYTF.

The chain has TRBV27 and TRBJ1-1; D not certain. Trimming removed 4 bases at V and 4 bases at J, with 10 bases between. This CDR3 is 13 amino acids long. Germline V gene data show CDR1 as MNHEY and CDR2 as SMNVEV (reference sequence). The DNA for the CDR3 is TGTGCCAGCAGTTCGTGGGTCGGCACTGAAGCTTTCTTT. Protein sequence: CASSSWVGTEAFF.

The rearrangement uses TRBV6-5 and TRBJ1-1, with TRBD1 matching 11 bases. Germline-derived CDR1 and CDR2 are MNHEY and SVGAGI. After removal of 7 bases from V and 6 bases from J, the junction contained 7 bases not matched to a gene. This CDR3 has 14 amino acids. The CDR3 sequence: CASTTGTGGPEAFF. CDR3 sequence (DNA): TGTGCCAGCACGACCGGGACAGGGGGGCCTGAAGCTTTCTTT.